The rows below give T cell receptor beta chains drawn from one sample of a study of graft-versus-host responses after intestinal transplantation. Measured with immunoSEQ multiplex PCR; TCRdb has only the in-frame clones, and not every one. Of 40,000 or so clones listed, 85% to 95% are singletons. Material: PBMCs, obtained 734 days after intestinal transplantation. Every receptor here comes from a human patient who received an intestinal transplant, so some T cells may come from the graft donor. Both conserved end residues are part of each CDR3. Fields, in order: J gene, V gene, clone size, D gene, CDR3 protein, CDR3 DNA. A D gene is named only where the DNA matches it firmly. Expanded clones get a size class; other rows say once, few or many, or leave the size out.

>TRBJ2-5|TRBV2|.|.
CASSDVTQYF
TGTGCCAGCAGTGATGTGACCCAGTACTTC
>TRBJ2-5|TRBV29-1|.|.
CSVPITNWGTQYF
TGCAGCGTCCCGATAACCAATTGGGGGACCCAGTACTTC
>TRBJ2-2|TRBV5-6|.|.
CASSFWVGSTGELFF
TGTGCCAGCAGCTTTTGGGTAGGAAGCACCGGGGAGCTGTTTTTT
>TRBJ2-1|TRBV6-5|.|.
CASRALFTEQFF
TGTGCCAGCAGGGCCCTCTTTACTGAGCAGTTCTTC
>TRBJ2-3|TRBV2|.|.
CASSYRFTDTQYF
TGTGCCAGCAGCTACAGGTTCACAGATACGCAGTATTTT
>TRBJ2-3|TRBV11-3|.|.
CASSLESTSDTQYF
TGTGCCAGCAGCTTGGAGAGCACCTCAGATACGCAGTATTTT
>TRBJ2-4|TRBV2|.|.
CASSDITARLLPKNIQYF
TGTGCCAGCAGTGATATTACAGCCAGGCTACTACCCAAAAACATTCAGTACTTC
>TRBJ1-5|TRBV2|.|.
CASSGADPSNQPQHF
TGTGCCAGCAGTGGGGCAGATCCTAGCAATCAGCCCCAGCATTTT
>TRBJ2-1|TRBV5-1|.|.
CASSLDTQTENEQFF
TGCGCCAGCAGCTTGGACACCCAGACAGAGAATGAGCAGTTCTTC
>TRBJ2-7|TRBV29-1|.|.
CSASMSQGTLRSSYEQYF
TGCAGCGCCTCGATGTCTCAGGGGACACTCCGAAGCTCCTACGAGCAGTACTTC
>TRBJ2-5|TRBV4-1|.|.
CASSQGTFGGWETQYF
TGCGCCAGCAGCCAAGGTACTTTCGGGGGATGGGAGACCCAGTACTTC
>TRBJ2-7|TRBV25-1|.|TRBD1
CASKDREFPYEQYF
TGTGCCAGCAAGGACAGGGAATTCCCCTACGAGCAGTACTTC
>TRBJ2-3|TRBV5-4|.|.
CASSLETDTQYF
TGTGCCAGCAGCCTAGAAACAGATACGCAGTATTTT
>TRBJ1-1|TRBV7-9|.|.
CASSPRGNTEAFF
TGTGCCAGCAGCCCCAGGGGAAACACTGAAGCTTTCTTT
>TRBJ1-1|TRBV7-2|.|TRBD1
CASSLPQGARTEAFF
TGTGCCAGCAGCTTACCCCAGGGGGCGAGAACTGAAGCTTTCTTT
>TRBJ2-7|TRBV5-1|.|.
CASSFGGTSYEQYF
TGCGCCAGCAGCTTTGGAGGGACCTCCTACGAGCAGTACTTC
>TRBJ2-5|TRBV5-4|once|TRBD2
CASSLGVAGTQETQYF
TGTGCCAGCAGCTTGGGGGTAGCGGGGACACAAGAGACCCAGTACTTC
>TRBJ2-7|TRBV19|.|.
CASSLVLVSAKGEQYF
TGTGCCAGTAGTCTGGTTCTCGTTTCAGCAAAAGGCGAGCAGTACTTC
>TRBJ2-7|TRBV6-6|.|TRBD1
CASSYGGTGVYEQYF
TGTGCCAGCAGTTACGGTGGGACAGGGGTGTACGAGCAGTACTTC
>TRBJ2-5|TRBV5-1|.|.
CASSPAASGTQYF
TGCGCCAGCAGCCCGGCGGCATCGGGGACCCAGTACTTC
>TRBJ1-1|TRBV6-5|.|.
CASSSFLEGNTEAFF
TGTGCCAGCAGCTCCTTTCTGGAAGGGAACACTGAAGCTTTCTTT
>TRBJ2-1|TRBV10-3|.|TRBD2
CAISEWSGSGNEQFF
TGTGCCATCAGTGAGTGGAGCGGGAGTGGGAATGAGCAGTTCTTC
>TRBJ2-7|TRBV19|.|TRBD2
CASSSSGGSYEQYF
TGTGCCAGTAGTTCTAGCGGGGGCTCCTACGAGCAGTACTTC
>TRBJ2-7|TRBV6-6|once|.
CASSYMEGTYEQYF
TGTGCCAGCAGTTATATGGAGGGGACCTACGAGCAGTACTTC
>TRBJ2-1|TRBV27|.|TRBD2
CASSPRLAGDHEQFF
TGTGCCAGCAGTCCTAGACTAGCGGGAGATCATGAGCAGTTCTTC
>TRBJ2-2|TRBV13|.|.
CASSLGTPNTGELFF
TGTGCCAGCAGCCTTGGGACCCCCAACACCGGGGAGCTGTTTTTT
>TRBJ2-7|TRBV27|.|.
CASIDAGTYEQYF
TGTGCCAGCATCGACGCGGGTACCTACGAGCAGTACTTC
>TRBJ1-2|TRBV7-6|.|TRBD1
CASSLEGQGAFDYTF
TGTGCCAGCAGCTTAGAGGGACAGGGGGCGTTTGACTACACCTTC
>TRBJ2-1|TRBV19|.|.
CASSPEPSSYNEQFF
TGTGCCAGTAGCCCCGAACCGAGCTCCTACAATGAGCAGTTCTTC
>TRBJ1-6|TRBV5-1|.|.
CASSYSQGDNSPLHF
TGCGCCAGCAGCTATTCGCAGGGAGACAATTCACCCCTCCACTTT
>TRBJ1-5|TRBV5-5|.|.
CASSSQASHPNQPQHF
TGTGCCAGCAGCTCTCAAGCCTCTCACCCAAATCAGCCCCAGCATTTT
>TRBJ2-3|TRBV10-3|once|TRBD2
CAISELAGSTDTQYF
TGTGCCATCAGCGAACTAGCGGGAAGCACAGATACGCAGTATTTT
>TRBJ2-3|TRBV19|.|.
CASRRGSFTDTQYF
TGTGCCAGTAGGCGAGGCTCTTTTACAGATACGCAGTATTTT
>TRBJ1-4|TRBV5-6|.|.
CASSLKVEDLVNEKLFF
TGTGCCAGCAGTCTTAAAGTCGAGGACCTAGTTAATGAAAAACTGTTTTTT
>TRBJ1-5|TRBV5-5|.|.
CASSLVPGRGDSNQPQHF
TGTGCCAGCAGCCTTGTCCCGGGACGGGGAGATAGCAATCAGCCCCAGCATTTT
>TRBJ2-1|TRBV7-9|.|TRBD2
CASSSTSDSYNEQFF
TGTGCCAGCAGCTCGACTAGCGATTCCTACAATGAGCAGTTCTTC